The rows below give T cell receptor beta chains drawn from one sample of a study of blood T cell repertoires in COVID-19. Sequencing was performed with immunoSEQ multiplex PCR; in TCRdb, only in-frame clones are kept and a portion is missing. Among 95,000 or so clones listed, 81% were seen once. Sequencing input: peripheral blood. Receptors originate from a man at least 80 years old with active or convalescent COVID-19. The CDR3 runs from the conserved cysteine through the conserved F or W. Fields, in order: V gene, D gene, J gene, clone size, CDR3 DNA, CDR3 protein. The D gene is left open where the match is weak. A clone size is listed for some rows: how often the clone was seen (once, few, many), or a class if it is expanded.

v_gene: TRBV2; d_gene: NA; j_gene: TRBJ2-5; abundance: NA; CDR3nt: TGTGCCAGCAGTGATCGCGGTAGCCAAGAGACCCAGTACTTC; CDR3aa: CASSDRGSQETQYF
v_gene: TRBV7-9; d_gene: TRBD2; j_gene: TRBJ2-3; abundance: NA; CDR3nt: TGTGCCAGCAGCCTAGCGGCGACTGGTACGCAGTATTTT; CDR3aa: CASSLAATGTQYF
v_gene: TRBV20-1; d_gene: TRBD1; j_gene: TRBJ2-7; abundance: NA; CDR3nt: TGCAGTGCTTCAGGGGGCCCCGAGCAGTACTTC; CDR3aa: CSASGGPEQYF
v_gene: TRBV7-2; d_gene: NA; j_gene: TRBJ1-6; abundance: NA; CDR3nt: TGTGCCAGCAGCTTCGAGGAGGGAAATTCACCCCTCCACTTT; CDR3aa: CASSFEEGNSPLHF
v_gene: TRBV4-1; d_gene: NA; j_gene: TRBJ2-7; abundance: NA; CDR3nt: TGCGCCAGCAGCCAAGGTCGACAGGCCTACGAGCAGTACTTC; CDR3aa: CASSQGRQAYEQYF
v_gene: TRBV7-2; d_gene: NA; j_gene: TRBJ2-1; abundance: NA; CDR3nt: TGTGCCAGCACCCCCGGGATCCAGTCGCATGAGCAGTTCTTC; CDR3aa: CASTPGIQSHEQFF
v_gene: TRBV29-1; d_gene: NA; j_gene: TRBJ1-3; abundance: NA; CDR3nt: TGCAGCGTTGGGCAGGGAATCTCTGGAAACACCATATATTTT; CDR3aa: CSVGQGISGNTIYF
v_gene: TRBV27; d_gene: TRBD2; j_gene: TRBJ2-7; abundance: NA; CDR3nt: TGTGCCAGCTGGGCACTAGCGACAAGGTACGAGCAGTACTTC; CDR3aa: CASWALATRYEQYF
v_gene: TRBV6-2/TRBV6-3; d_gene: TRBD2; j_gene: TRBJ2-5; abundance: NA; CDR3nt: TGTGCCAGCAGTTACCGGCGGGCGGGGGGTCTGGAGGGAGAGACCCAGTACTTC; CDR3aa: CASSYRRAGGLEGETQYF
v_gene: TRBV4-2; d_gene: NA; j_gene: TRBJ1-4; abundance: few; CDR3nt: TGTGCCAGCAGCCAAGATATTGCGGGGGAGGAAACTAATGAAAAACTGTTTTTT; CDR3aa: CASSQDIAGEETNEKLFF
v_gene: TRBV11-2; d_gene: NA; j_gene: TRBJ1-1; abundance: NA; CDR3nt: TGTGCCAGCAGCTTAGATCCGTCAGGGGTTGTAGCTTTCTTT; CDR3aa: CASSLDPSGVVAFF
v_gene: TRBV19; d_gene: NA; j_gene: TRBJ1-2; abundance: NA; CDR3nt: TGTGCCAGTAGTATAGATCCCGACGGCTTCGGGGGCTACACCTTC; CDR3aa: CASSIDPDGFGGYTF
v_gene: TRBV5-6; d_gene: TRBD1; j_gene: TRBJ1-1; abundance: NA; CDR3nt: TGTGCCAGCAGCACACTACAGGGGATGGGTACTGAAGCTTTCTTT; CDR3aa: CASSTLQGMGTEAFF
v_gene: TRBV27; d_gene: NA; j_gene: TRBJ1-6; abundance: NA; CDR3nt: TGTGCCAGCAGTCCACCTCGGACAGCCTCTAATTCACCCCTCCACTTT; CDR3aa: CASSPPRTASNSPLHF
v_gene: TRBV6-5; d_gene: TRBD1; j_gene: TRBJ2-1; abundance: NA; CDR3nt: TGTGCCAGCAGTTACTCCAACAGGGGCTCCTACAATGAGCAGTTCTTC; CDR3aa: CASSYSNRGSYNEQFF